This T cell receptor beta chain was identified in a study of blood T cell repertoires in COVID-19. The overall study: The samples span acute and convalescent COVID-19 from the United States, Italy and Spain.

As originally analysed: Amplifying reference gene primers gave estimates of nucleated cell counts. Clones were sequenced by immunoSEQ multiplex PCR, and TCRdb holds only the in-frame ones, with some missing. The V and J calls and clone size were taken over from that table, and D and trimming were inferred from the DNA. Among hundreds of thousands of clones, about 89% were seen once, and the ten largest hold roughly 4.8%. Germline V gives CDR1 SQVTM, CDR2 ANQGSEA. V lost 5 bases and J lost 1, with 10 bases in between. This CDR3 has 13 amino acids. This TCR derives from a man in his forties with acute or convalescent COVID-19. V gene TRBV29-1 combines with J gene TRBJ2-3; possibly TRBD2 for D (6 bases). Sequences were obtained from peripheral blood. CDR3 loop: CSVPKRGTDTQYF. The CDR3 nucleotides read TGCAGCGTTCCCAAGCGGGGCACAGATACGCAGTATTTT.